Listed below are T cell receptor beta chains from one sample, sequenced in a study of shared clonotypes between healthy human individuals. Here immunoSEQ multiplex PCR was the method, and the copy in TCRdb shows in-frame clones only, minus some. The sample records millions of clones, approximately 95% being singletons. Sequencing was done on a sample of naive CD4+ T cells from PBMCs. These receptors all stem from a man aged 18 to 29 in good health. Some clones in this sample may be carry-over from other donors' samples. Both conserved end residues are trimmed from each CDR3. The D gene is left open where the match is weak. Size is omitted from some rows. Given values are once, few, many or a class for expanded clones.

V gene	clone size	CDR3 length	D gene	J gene	CDR3 protein
TRBV6-5	NA	13	NA	TRBJ2-5	ASSRDQGWRETQY
TRBV7-2	once	14	TRBD2	TRBJ2-3	ASSPAPGLAENTQY
TRBV9	NA	12	NA	TRBJ1-5	ASSPGQSNQPQH
TRBV7-3	NA	12	TRBD2	TRBJ2-7	ASSFVGGGYEQY
TRBV12-5	NA	15	NA	TRBJ2-2	ASGLNTLSSNTGELF
TRBV5-8	NA	14	NA	TRBJ1-4	ASSLRTLGSDEKLF
TRBV11-3	NA	14	NA	TRBJ2-1	ASSLEGYGQYNEQF
TRBV9	NA	12	NA	TRBJ2-7	ASSGETGIYEQY
TRBV7-9	NA	12	NA	TRBJ2-7	ASSLDGGPYEQY
TRBV29-1	few	13	TRBD1	TRBJ1-1	SVAGTGQSFTEAF
TRBV28	once	10	NA	TRBJ1-2	ASSRHNYGYT
TRBV11-2	few	13	NA	TRBJ1-2	ASSQGGGIGYGYT
TRBV19	NA	15	TRBD1	TRBJ2-7	ASSIARGQGADYEQY
TRBV29-1	once	14	NA	TRBJ2-1	SVLPPQGVSYNEQF
TRBV25-1	NA	12	NA	TRBJ2-3	ASSHPGPGGTQY
TRBV5-1	NA	15	TRBD1	TRBJ2-1	ASSFLRGTGFLSEQF
TRBV7-9	NA	16	TRBD2	TRBJ2-1	ASSFLPGAGEFYNEQF
TRBV7-3	NA	12	NA	TRBJ2-3	ASSLTGAKDTQY
TRBV7-3	NA	13	NA	TRBJ1-4	ASSLISQGYEKLF
TRBV19	NA	13	NA	TRBJ2-6	ASRQSISGANVLT
TRBV12-5	few	12	NA	TRBJ1-1	ASGSGYMNTEAF
TRBV18	NA	17	NA	TRBJ2-5	ASSLGRTQSTRVQETQY
TRBV10-3	NA	13	NA	TRBJ2-1	AISPQGGSYNEQF
TRBV6-1	once	18	NA	TRBJ2-1	ASSEAPGFGSLFSYNEQF